This entry lists 2 T cell receptor beta chains sequenced from one sample in a study of T cell responses to AZD1222 COVID-19 vaccine. TCRdb's copy holds only in-frame clones and misses some; the assay was immunoSEQ multiplex PCR. The data hold 210,000 or so clones, with 85% to 95% observed a single time. This specimen consisted of peripheral blood, obtained on day 0 of MenACWY control vaccination. These TCRs come from an adult in good health.

The chain employs TRBV5-1 and TRBJ1-4; the D gene is possibly TRBD1 (5 bases). The CDR3 is 14 residues long. Trimming took off 0 bases at V and 8 bases at J, with 11 bases between the two ends. Germline assignment: CDR1 SGHRS and CDR2 YFSETQ. As DNA, the CDR3 is TGCGCCAGCAGCTTGGCTGGGGACGGGGAAAAACTGTTTTTT. Protein product: CASSLAGDGEKLFF. The whole variable domain, remainder taken from reference TRBV5-1 and TRBJ1-4, is KAGVTQTPRYLIKTRGQQVTLSCSPISGHRSVSWYQQTPGQGLQFLFEYFSETQRNKGNFPGRFSGRQFSNSRSEMNVSTLELGDSALYLCASSLAGDGEKLFFGSGTQLSVL.

A word on this clone: The sample carries other DNA sequences with the same CDR3. The chain combines TRBV19 with TRBJ2-7; unclear D gene. Germline lookup yields CDR1 LNHDA and CDR2 SQIVND (reference sequence). V dropped 3 bases and J dropped 2 bases, with 5 bases sitting between them. This CDR3 region has 12 residues. CDR3 bases: TGTGCCAGTAGTATTGGAACCTACGAGCAGTACTTC. It translates to CASSIGTYEQYF.